This T cell receptor beta chain is drawn from a study of CD8+ T cells in alopecia areata. Germline-derived CDR1 and CDR2 are SQVTM and ANQGSEA. J lost 5 bases, V lost 3 bases, and 4 bases had no gene match. This CDR3 has 14 residues. cDNA reverse transcribed from extracted RNA served as the sequencing template. Clones were sequenced by immunoSEQ multiplex PCR, and TCRdb holds only the in-frame ones, with some missing. The table includes around 270,000 clones, 58% detected once. Treatment given: oral pan-JAK inhibitor, 5-10 mg twice daily. On this clone: What it recognizes is unknown.

Whole-study results and caveats: Many of the expanded lesional clones endured in scalp and blood while on tofacitinib.

This chain connects TRBV29-1 to TRBJ2-2; 9 bases are shared with TRBD1. Sequenced here: CD4+ T cells sorted from blood, sampled at week 24, from a patient treated with tofacitinib. This receptor was identified in a human donor with alopecia areata. The CDR3 reads CSVEYRGRTGELFF. The CDR3, as DNA: TGCAGCGTTGAGTACAGGGGGCGAACCGGGGAGCTGTTTTTT.